This is a list of T cell receptor beta chains from one sample in a study of a mutant IDH1 vaccine in newly diagnosed glioma. Sequencing used immunoSEQ multiplex PCR; TCRdb keeps in-frame clones, though not all of them. The sample lists just over 65,000 clones; roughly 80% were seen once. These receptors lack a known antigen. The specimen was PBMCs, collected from a glioma patient whose treatment included an IDH1 peptide vaccine. The receptors were gathered from a man between 18 and 29 years old with glioma. Each CDR3 is given with its conserved first and last residue. D genes are given only for firm matches. Where a row states a size, it is once, few, many or the class of an expanded clone; other rows omit it.

.	TRBV7-7	few	TRBJ1-1	CASSPIRDTGEAFF	TGTGCTAGCAGCCCAATCCGGGACACGGGTGAAGCTTTCTTT
.	TRBV7-2	.	TRBJ1-3	CASSPGIGSGNTIYF	TGTGCCAGCAGCCCTGGTATCGGCTCTGGAAACACCATATATTTT
.	TRBV9	.	TRBJ2-7	CASSYRDGPYEQYF	TGTGCCAGCAGCTACCGGGACGGACCTTACGAGCAGTACTTC
TRBD2	TRBV13	once	TRBJ2-7	CASSLGSGGSEQYF	TGTGCCAGCAGCTTAGGTAGCGGGGGTTCCGAGCAGTACTTC
.	TRBV6-5	.	TRBJ1-4	CASAIQGGMGEKLFF	TGTGCCAGCGCAATTCAGGGAGGGATGGGCGAAAAACTGTTTTTT
.	TRBV27	.	TRBJ2-3	CASSRGASGATDTQYF	TGTGCCAGCTCCCGGGGGGCTAGCGGAGCCACAGATACGCAGTATTTT
.	TRBV6-5	.	TRBJ1-4	CASRAAGVEKLFF	TGTGCCAGCCGCGCGGCGGGGGTCGAAAAACTGTTTTTT
.	TRBV7-9	.	TRBJ1-1	CASSLGSSRTEAFF	TGTGCCAGCAGCCTGGGGTCATCAAGGACTGAAGCTTTCTTT
.	TRBV30	.	TRBJ2-7	CAWSGVWGNSRQYF	TGTGCCTGGAGTGGAGTATGGGGGAACAGCCGGCAGTACTTC
.	TRBV5-4	.	TRBJ2-3	CASSLSGTSTDTQYF	TGTGCCAGCAGCTTGTCAGGGACTAGCACAGATACGCAGTATTTT
.	TRBV5-1	.	TRBJ2-5	CASSGLSVQETQYF	TGCGCCAGCAGCGGCCTCTCAGTACAAGAGACCCAGTACTTC
.	TRBV27	.	TRBJ1-2	CASSFSTGQGGYTF	TGTGCCAGCAGTTTCTCTACAGGGCAGGGAGGCTACACCTTC
TRBD2	TRBV6-4	.	TRBJ2-3	CASSGIAGGRTDTQYF	TGTGCCAGCAGTGGAATAGCGGGGGGGCGCACAGATACGCAGTATTTT
.	TRBV11-2	.	TRBJ2-7	CASRDLRRPRPAVEPEQYF	TGTGCCAGCAGGGATCTCAGGCGCCCTCGACCCGCCGTTGAGCCCGAGCAGTACTTC
.	TRBV4-3	once	TRBJ1-6	CASSSHRELDSPLHF	TGCGCCAGCAGCTCCCACAGGGAACTGGATTCACCCCTCCACTTT
.	TRBV27	.	TRBJ1-2	CASSPQGNYGYTF	TGTGCCAGCAGTCCTCAGGGTAACTATGGCTACACCTTC
.	TRBV9	.	TRBJ2-2	CASSVAWGSNTGELFF	TGTGCCAGCAGCGTAGCCTGGGGGTCGAACACCGGGGAGCTGTTTTTT
TRBD1	TRBV6-1	.	TRBJ2-2	CASSDGGLDRSRTGELFF	TGTGCCAGCAGTGATGGGGGCCTGGACAGGAGTAGGACCGGGGAGCTGTTTTTT
.	TRBV7-2	.	TRBJ2-2	CAIPPFGANTGELFF	TGTGCCATCCCCCCCTTTGGCGCGAACACCGGGGAGCTGTTTTTT
.	TRBV7-9	.	TRBJ1-3	CASSRGSGNTIYF	TGTGCCAGCAGCAGGGGGTCTGGAAACACCATATATTTT